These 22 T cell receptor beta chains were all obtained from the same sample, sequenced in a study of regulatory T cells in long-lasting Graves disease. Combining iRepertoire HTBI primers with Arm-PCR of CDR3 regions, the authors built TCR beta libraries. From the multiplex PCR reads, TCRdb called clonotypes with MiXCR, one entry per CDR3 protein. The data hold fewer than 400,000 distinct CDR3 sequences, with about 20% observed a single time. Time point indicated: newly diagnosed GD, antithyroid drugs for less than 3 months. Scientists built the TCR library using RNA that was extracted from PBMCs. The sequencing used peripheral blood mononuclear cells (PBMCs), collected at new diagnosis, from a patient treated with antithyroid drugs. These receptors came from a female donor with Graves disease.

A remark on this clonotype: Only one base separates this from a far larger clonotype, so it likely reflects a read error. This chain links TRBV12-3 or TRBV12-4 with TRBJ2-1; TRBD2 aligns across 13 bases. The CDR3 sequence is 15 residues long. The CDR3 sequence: CASSGLAGEGNEQLF. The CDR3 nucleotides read TGTGCCAGCAGCGGACTAGCGGGAGAGGGCAATGAGCAGCTCTTC.

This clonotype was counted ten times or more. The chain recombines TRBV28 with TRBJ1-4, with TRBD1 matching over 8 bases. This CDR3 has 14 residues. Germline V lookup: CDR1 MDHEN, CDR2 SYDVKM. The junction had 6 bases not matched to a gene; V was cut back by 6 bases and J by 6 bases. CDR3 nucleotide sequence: TGTGCCAGCAGCTCGGACAGGGATTATGAAAAACTGTTTTTT. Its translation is CASSSDRDYEKLFF.

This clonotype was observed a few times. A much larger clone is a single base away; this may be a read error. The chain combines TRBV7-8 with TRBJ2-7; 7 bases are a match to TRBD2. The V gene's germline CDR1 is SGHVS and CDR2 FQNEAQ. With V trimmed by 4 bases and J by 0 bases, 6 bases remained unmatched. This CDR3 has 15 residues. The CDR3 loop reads CASSSGAGSSYEQYF. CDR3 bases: TGTGCCAGCAGCTCGGGAGCGGGGAGCTCCTACGAGCAGTACTTC. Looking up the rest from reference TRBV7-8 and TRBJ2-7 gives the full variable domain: GAGVSQSPRYKVAKRGQDVALRCDPISGHVSLFWYQQALGQGPEFLTYFQNEAQLDKSGLPSDRFFAERPEGSVSTLKIQRTQQEDSAVYLCASSSGAGSSYEQYFGPGTRLTVT.

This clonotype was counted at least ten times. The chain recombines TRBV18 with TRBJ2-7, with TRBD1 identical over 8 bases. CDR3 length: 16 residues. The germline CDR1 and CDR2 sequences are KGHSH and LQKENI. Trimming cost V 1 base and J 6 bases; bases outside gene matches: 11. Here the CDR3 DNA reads TGTGCCAGCTCACCACAACCCCAGGGGGCGTCTGGCGAGCAGTACTTC. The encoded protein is CASSPQPQGASGEQYF. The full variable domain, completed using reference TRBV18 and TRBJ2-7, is NAGVMQNPRHLVRRRGQEARLRCSPMKGHSHVYWYRQLPEEGLKFMVYLQKENIIDESGMPKERFSAEFPKEGPSILRIQQVVRGDSAAYFCASSPQPQGASGEQYFGPGTRLTVT.

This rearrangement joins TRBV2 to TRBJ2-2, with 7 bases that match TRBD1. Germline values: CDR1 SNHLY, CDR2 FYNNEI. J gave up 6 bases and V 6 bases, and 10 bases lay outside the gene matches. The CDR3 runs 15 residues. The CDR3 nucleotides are TGTGCCAGCAGGAACTGGGGGCAGGGGGCCGGGGAGCTGTTTTTT. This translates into CASRNWGQGAGELFF.

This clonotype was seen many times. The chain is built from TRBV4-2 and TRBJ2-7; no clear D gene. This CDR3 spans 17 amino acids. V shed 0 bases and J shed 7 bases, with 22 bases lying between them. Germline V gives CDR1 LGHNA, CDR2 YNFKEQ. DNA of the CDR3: TGTGCCAGCAGCCAAGATATGGGCTCCTCATGGGTTCAGGAGCAGTACTTC. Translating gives CASSQDMGSSWVQEQYF.

Here the CDR3 DNA reads TGTGCCAGCAGTTCCCGGACAGGGGTTGACAATCAGCCCCAGCATTTT. It codes for CASSSRTGVDNQPQHF. This rearrangement joins TRBV6-2 or TRBV6-3 to TRBJ1-5; 9 bases align to TRBD1. This CDR3 has 16 residues. Germline CDR1 and CDR2: MNHEY and SVGEGT. J was trimmed by 3 bases and V by 4 bases; bases with no gene match: 7.

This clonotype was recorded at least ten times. In DNA, the CDR3 is TGTGCCAGCAGTACACGACTAGCGGTCCCCTACGAGCAGTACTTC. It specifies CASSTRLAVPYEQYF. This rearrangement joins TRBV28 to TRBJ2-7; 9 nucleotides agree with TRBD2. After removal of 5 bases from V and 2 bases from J, the junction contained 7 bases not matched to a gene. The CDR3 loop spans 15 amino acids. Per germline, CDR1 MDHEN and CDR2 SYDVKM.

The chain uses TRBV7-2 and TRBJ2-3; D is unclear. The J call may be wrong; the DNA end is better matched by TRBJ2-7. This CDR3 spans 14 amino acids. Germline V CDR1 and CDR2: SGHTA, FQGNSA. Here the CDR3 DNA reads TGTGCCAGCAGACCGTCGGTCAGGACCTACGAGCAGTACTTC. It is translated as CASRPSVRTYEQYF.

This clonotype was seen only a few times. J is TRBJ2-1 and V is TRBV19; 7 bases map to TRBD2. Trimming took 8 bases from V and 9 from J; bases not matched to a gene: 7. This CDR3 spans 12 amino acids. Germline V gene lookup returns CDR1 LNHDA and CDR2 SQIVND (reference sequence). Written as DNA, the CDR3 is TGTGCCAGTTGGGCGGGAGTTAGTGAGCAGTTCTTC. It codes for CASWAGVSEQFF.

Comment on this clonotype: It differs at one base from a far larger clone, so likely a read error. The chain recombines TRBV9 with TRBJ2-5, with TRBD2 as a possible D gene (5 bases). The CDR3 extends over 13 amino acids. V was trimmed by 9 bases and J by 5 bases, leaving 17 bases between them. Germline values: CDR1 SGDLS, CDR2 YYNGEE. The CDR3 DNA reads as TGTGCCATCAGTGAGGTCCCGGGGGAGACCCAGTACTTC. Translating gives CAISEVPGETQYF.

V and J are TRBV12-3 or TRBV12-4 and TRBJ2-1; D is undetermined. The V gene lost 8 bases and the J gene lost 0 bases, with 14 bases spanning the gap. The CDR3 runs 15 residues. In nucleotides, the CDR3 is TGTGCCAGCCTATCCTTAAGGAGCTCCTACAATGAGCAGTTCTTC. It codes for CASLSLRSSYNEQFF.

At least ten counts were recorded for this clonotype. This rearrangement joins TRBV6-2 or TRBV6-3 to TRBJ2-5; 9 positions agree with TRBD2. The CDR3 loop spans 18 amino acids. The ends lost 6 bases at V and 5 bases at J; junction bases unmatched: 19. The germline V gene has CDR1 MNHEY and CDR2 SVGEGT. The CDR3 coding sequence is TGTGCCAGCAGAACTTCCAGGGGGATCGGACTAGCGAAGGAGACCCAGTACTTC. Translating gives CASRTSRGIGLAKETQYF.

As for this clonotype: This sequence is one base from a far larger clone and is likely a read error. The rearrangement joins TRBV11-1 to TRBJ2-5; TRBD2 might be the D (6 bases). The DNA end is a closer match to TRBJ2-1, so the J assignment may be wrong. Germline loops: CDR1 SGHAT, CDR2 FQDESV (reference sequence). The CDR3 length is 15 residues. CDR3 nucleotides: TGTGCCAGCAGCTTGAGGGGAGGTTGGGTCTATGAGCAGTTCTTC. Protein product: CASSLRGGWVYEQFF.

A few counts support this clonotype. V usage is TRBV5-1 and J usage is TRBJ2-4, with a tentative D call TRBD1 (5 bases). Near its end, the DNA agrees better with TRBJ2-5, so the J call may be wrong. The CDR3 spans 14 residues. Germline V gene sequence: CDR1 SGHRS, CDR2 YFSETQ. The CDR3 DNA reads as TGCGCCAGCAGCTTAAGGGGTATCGCAGAGACCCAGTACTTC. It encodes CASSLRGIAETQYF.

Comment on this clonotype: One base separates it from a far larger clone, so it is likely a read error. The CDR3 protein is CASRQTSGRTGELLF. The CDR3, as DNA: TGTGCCAGCAGGCAGACTAGCGGGAGGACCGGGGAGCTGTTGTTT. V gene TRBV7-9 combines with J gene TRBJ2-2, with 13 bases fitting TRBD2. CDR1 and CDR2 (germline): SEHNR, FQNEAQ (reference sequence). The CDR3 has 15 residues.

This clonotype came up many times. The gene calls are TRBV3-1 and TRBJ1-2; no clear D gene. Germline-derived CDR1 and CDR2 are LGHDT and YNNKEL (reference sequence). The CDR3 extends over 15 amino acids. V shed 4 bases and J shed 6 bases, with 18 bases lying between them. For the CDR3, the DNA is TGTGCCAGCAGCCGCCACCCCGGGAATAATAATGGCTACACCTTC. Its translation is CASSRHPGNNNGYTF.

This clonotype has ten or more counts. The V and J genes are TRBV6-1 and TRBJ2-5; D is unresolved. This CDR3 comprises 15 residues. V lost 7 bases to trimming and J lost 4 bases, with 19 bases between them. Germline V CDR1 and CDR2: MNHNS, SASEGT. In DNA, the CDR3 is TGTGCCAGCACAGAAGGGTTGTTTTTTTTAGAGACCCAGTACTTC. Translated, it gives CASTEGLFFLETQYF.

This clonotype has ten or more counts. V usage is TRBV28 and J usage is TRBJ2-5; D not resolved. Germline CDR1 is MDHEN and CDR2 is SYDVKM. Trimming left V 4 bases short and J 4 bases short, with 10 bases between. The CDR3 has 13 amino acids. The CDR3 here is CASSSEQTETQYF. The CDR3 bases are TGTGCCAGCAGTTCCGAGCAGACAGAGACCCAGTACTTC.

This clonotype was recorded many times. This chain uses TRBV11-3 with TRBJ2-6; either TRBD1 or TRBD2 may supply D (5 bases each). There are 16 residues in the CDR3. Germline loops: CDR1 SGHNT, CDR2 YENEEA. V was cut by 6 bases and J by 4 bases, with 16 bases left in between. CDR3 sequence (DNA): TGTGCCAGCAGACGTACCCGAGAGGGGGGGGCCAACGTCCTGACTTTC. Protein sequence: CASRRTREGGANVLTF.

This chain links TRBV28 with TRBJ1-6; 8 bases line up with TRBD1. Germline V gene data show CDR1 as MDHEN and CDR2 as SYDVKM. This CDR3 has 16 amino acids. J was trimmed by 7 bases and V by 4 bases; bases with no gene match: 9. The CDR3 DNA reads TGTGCCAGCAGTTCGCCTCAGGGGGCAGGGAATTCACCCCTCCACTTT. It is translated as CASSSPQGAGNSPLHF.

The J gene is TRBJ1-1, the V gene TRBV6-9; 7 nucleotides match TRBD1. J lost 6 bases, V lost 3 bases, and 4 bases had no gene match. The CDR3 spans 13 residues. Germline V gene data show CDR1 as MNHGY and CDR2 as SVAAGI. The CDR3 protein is CASSYEQGAEAFF. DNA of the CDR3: TGTGCCAGCAGTTACGAGCAGGGGGCTGAAGCTTTCTTT.